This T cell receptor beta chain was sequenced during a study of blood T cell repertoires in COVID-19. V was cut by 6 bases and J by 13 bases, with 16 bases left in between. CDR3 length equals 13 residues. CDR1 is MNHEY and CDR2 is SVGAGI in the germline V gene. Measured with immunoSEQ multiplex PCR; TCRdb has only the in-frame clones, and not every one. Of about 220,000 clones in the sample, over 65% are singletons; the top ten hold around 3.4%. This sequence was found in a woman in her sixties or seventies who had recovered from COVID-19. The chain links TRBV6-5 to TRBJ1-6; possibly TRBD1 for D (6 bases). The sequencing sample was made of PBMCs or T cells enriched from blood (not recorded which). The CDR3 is CASRGARSNPLHF. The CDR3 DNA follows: TGTGCCAGCAGGGGGGCCCGTAGTAATCCCCTCCACTTT.